One and the same sample provided the 8 T cell receptor beta chains below, sequenced in a study of lymphopenia after photon versus proton radiotherapy. The data were produced by immunoSEQ multiplex PCR, yet TCRdb's version contains in-frame clones alone and is incomplete. The sample contains some 76,000 clones, approximately 90% of which appear only once. Sequencing was performed on peripheral blood, taken from a patient treated with photon-based radiotherapy. These receptors were taken from a woman aged 40 to 49 with cholangiocarcinoma.

The chain combines TRBV5-4 with TRBJ1-5; D is ambiguous. The CDR3 sequence is 15 residues long. Germline V gene lookup returns CDR1 SGHNT and CDR2 YYREEE (reference sequence). Trimming took off 0 bases at V and 0 bases at J, with 7 bases between the two ends. CDR3 sequence reads: CASSLGIDSNQPQHF. The DNA for the CDR3 is TGTGCCAGCAGCTTGGGAATCGATAGCAATCAGCCCCAGCATTTT.

This clone was detected only a few times. The chain joins TRBV4-2 to TRBJ2-1; TRBD1 matches 9 bases. V lost 0 bases and J lost 2; bases outside the gene matches: 8. CDR1 LGHNA and CDR2 YNFKEQ come from the germline V gene. The CDR3 has 18 residues. The CDR3 here is CASSQDFSGQGTYNEQFF. The CDR3 DNA is TGTGCCAGCAGCCAAGATTTTAGTGGACAGGGGACCTACAATGAGCAGTTCTTC.

This clone is a singleton in its sample. The V gene is TRBV30, the J gene TRBJ2-1; D is possibly TRBD2 (6 bases). The CDR3 loop spans 11 amino acids. V gave up 0 bases and J gave up 13 bases, with 10 bases separating them. CDR1 and CDR2 (germline): GTSNPN, SVGIG (reference sequence). This CDR3 reads CAWSVGRDQFF. CDR3 DNA: TGTGCCTGGAGTGTAGGGCGGGATCAGTTCTTC.

CDR3 sequence reads: CASSRLAGVVNEQFF. Written as DNA, the CDR3 is TGTGCCAGCAGCCGACTAGCGGGAGTAGTAAATGAGCAGTTCTTC. The genes are TRBV28 and TRBJ2-1, with 12 bases lining up with TRBD2. CDR1 and CDR2 from the germline V gene are MDHEN and SYDVKM. This CDR3 is 15 amino acids long. The ends lost 6 bases at V and 7 bases at J; junction bases unmatched: 7.

This clone has only one observation. The chain recombines TRBV28 with TRBJ2-1, with D hard to call. CDR1 MDHEN and CDR2 SYDVKM come from the germline V gene. V dropped 7 bases and J dropped 5 bases, with 21 bases sitting between them. The CDR3 spans 16 residues. This chain's CDR3 is CASINDPSDHHNEQFF. The CDR3 DNA reads as TGTGCCAGCATCAATGACCCCAGCGACCACCACAATGAGCAGTTCTTC.

The rearrangement joins TRBV27 to TRBJ2-4; D gene uncertain. CDR3 size: 15 residues. With 4 bases removed from V and 0 bases from J, the gap between germline ends came to 10 bases. CDR1 MNHEY and CDR2 SMNVEV come from the germline V gene (reference sequence). The CDR3 nucleotides are TGTGCCAGCAGTTCGGCTTATTTAGCCAAAAACATTCAGTACTTC. Its translation is CASSSAYLAKNIQYF.

The chain has TRBV28 and TRBJ2-2; a possible D gene is TRBD1 (5 bases). Germline V gives CDR1 MDHEN, CDR2 SYDVKM. This CDR3 contains 14 residues. V lost 2 bases and J 7 bases, leaving 11 bases between the germline ends. The CDR3 sequence is CASSLRAGFGELFF. The CDR3 DNA reads TGTGCCAGCAGTTTAAGAGCAGGGTTCGGGGAGCTGTTTTTT.

Of note for this clone: This CDR3 is also generated by other DNA sequences in the sample. The chain links TRBV7-2 to TRBJ1-5, with a possible D match to TRBD1 (6 bases). In germline, CDR1 is SGHTA, CDR2 FQGNSA. The CDR3 loop spans 14 amino acids. Trimming stripped 5 bases from V and 7 bases from J, with 15 bases between. The CDR3 spells CASSRGGGGQPQHF. CDR3 sequence (DNA): TGTGCCAGCAGCCGAGGGGGGGGCGGACAGCCCCAGCATTTT. The full variable domain, in which reference TRBV7-2 and TRBJ1-5 provide the parts outside the CDR3, is GAGVSQSPSNKVTEKGKDVELRCDPISGHTALYWYRQSLGQGLEFLIYFQGNSAPDKSGLPSDRFSAERTGGSVSTLTIQRTQQEDSAVYLCASSRGGGGQPQHFGDGTRLSIL.